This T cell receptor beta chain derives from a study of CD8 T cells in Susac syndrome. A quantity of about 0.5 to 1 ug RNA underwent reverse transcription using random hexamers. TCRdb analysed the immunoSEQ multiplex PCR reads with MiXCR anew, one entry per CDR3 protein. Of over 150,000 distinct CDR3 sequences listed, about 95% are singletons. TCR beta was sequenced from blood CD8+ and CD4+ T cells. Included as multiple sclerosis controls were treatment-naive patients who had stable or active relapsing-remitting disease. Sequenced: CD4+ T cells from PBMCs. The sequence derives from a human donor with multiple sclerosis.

The CDR3 DNA sequence: TGTGCCTGGACCCGGGACAGGGCCACCTACGAGCAGTACTTC. As protein: CAWTRDRATYEQYF. The V and J genes are TRBV30 and TRBJ2-7; 9 nucleotides line up with TRBD1. The CDR3 contains 14 residues. Looked up from germline, CDR1 is GTSNPN and CDR2 is SVGIG (reference sequence). V lost 4 bases, J lost 2 bases, and 6 bases stayed unmatched.